This entry describes one T cell receptor (beta chain). The CDR3 runs 16 residues. V shed 1 base and J shed 2 bases, with 16 bases lying between them. From germline, CDR1 is SGHNT and CDR2 YYREEE (reference sequence). The data derive from a study of T cell changes during pregnancy in multiple sclerosis. Profiling relied on immunoSEQ multiplex PCR, and the TCRdb table lists in-frame clones only, not all of them. The repertoire includes tens of thousands of clones, about 92% of them detected once, and about 0.6% sits in the top ten. The receptor was isolated from a female donor with multiple sclerosis, enrolled in a pregnancy study. The source was CD4+ T cells from peripheral blood mononuclear cells, collected after pregnancy. The rearrangement joins TRBV5-4 to TRBJ2-7; possible D gene TRBD2, 6 bases. The CDR3 sequence: CASSLLKRARAYEQYF. CDR3 sequence (DNA): TGTGCCAGCAGCTTGTTAAAGCGGGCCAGGGCCTACGAGCAGTACTTC.